Presented here are 18 T cell receptor beta chains from one specimen sequenced in a study of regulatory T cells in long-lasting Graves disease (dated by TCRdb to the early 2020s). In light of the paper, this sample's time point label describes: newly diagnosed GD, antithyroid drugs for less than 3 months. RNA was extracted from PBMCs in TRIzol for both TCR sequencing and RNA sequencing. To prepare the library, multiplex PCR was applied. Sequenced using an Illumina HiSeq 4000. To build TCR beta libraries, CDR3 regions were amplified by Arm-PCR using iRepertoire HTBI primers. In-frame beta chains were kept once TCRdb had trimmed the public reads at Q25 with fastp and called clones with MiXCR. CDR3 protein sequences are deduplicated, and each keeps its most common genes and DNA. In this sample the table shows roughly 610,000 distinct CDR3 sequences, about 16% of which occur a single time. The top ten constitute 12% of the sample.

Separately, the same data were catalogued under a study of T cells in Graves' hyperthyroidism and ophthalmopathy.

The sequencing here drew on peripheral blood mononuclear cells (PBMCs), taken at new diagnosis, from a patient treated with antithyroid drugs. The receptor source for this set is a man aged 18 to 30 with Graves disease. Donor details come from another sample of the same person, matched by shared clones.

The J gene is TRBJ1-4, the V gene TRBV7-9; D ambiguous. The length of the CDR3 is 12 residues. V dropped 8 bases and J dropped 6 bases, with 10 bases sitting between them. Germline V gene sequence: CDR1 SEHNR, CDR2 FQNEAQ (reference sequence). CDR3 amino acids: CASPEKDEKLFF. CDR3 DNA: TGTGCCAGCCCGGAAAAGGATGAAAAACTGTTTTTT. The full variable domain, with the rest looked up from reference TRBV7-9 and TRBJ1-4, is DTGVSQNPRHKITKRGQNVTFRCDPISEHNRLYWYRQTLGQGPEFLTYFQNEAQLEKSRLLSDRFSAERPKGSFSTLEIQRTEQGDSAMYLCASPEKDEKLFFGSGTQLSVL.

This chain joins TRBV20-1 and TRBJ2-1; a weak D match, TRBD1 (7 bases). Germline CDR1 is DFQATT and CDR2 is SNEGSKA (reference sequence). V lost 5 bases and J 0 bases, leaving 20 bases between the germline ends. This CDR3 is 17 amino acids long. The CDR3 reads CSAGSEGAFSSYNEQFF. The CDR3 DNA reads TGCAGTGCTGGGTCGGAGGGGGCTTTTAGCTCCTACAATGAGCAGTTCTTC.

This clonotype has at least ten counts. The gene calls are TRBV30 and TRBJ2-1; possibly TRBD1 for D (6 bases). Germline assignment: CDR1 GTSNPN and CDR2 SVGIG (reference sequence). The CDR3 runs to 14 residues. Trimming stripped 5 bases from V and 5 bases from J, with 16 bases between. The CDR3 sequence: CAWGLGAGDNEQFF. In DNA form, the CDR3 reads TGTGCCTGGGGGCTTGGGGCAGGGGACAATGAGCAGTTCTTC.

This clonotype was detected only a few times. The CDR3 DNA follows: TGTGCCAGCAGCCTCGACGGATACACCGGGGAGCTGTTTTTT. Its translation is CASSLDGYTGELFF. This sequence joins TRBV7-9 and TRBJ2-2; unclear D gene. CDR1 SEHNR and CDR2 FQNEAQ come from the germline V gene (reference sequence). With 5 bases removed from V and 3 bases from J, the gap between germline ends came to 10 bases. CDR3 length: 14 amino acids.

This clonotype was detected many times. The gene calls are TRBV28 and TRBJ1-5; D may be TRBD1 (5 bases). Germline values: CDR1 MDHEN, CDR2 SYDVKM. The CDR3 has 13 residues. V was trimmed by 10 bases and J by 7 bases, leaving 17 bases between them. CDR3 coding DNA: TGTGCCACTAATTGGGGGGAAGGGCAGCCCCAGCATTTT. It specifies CATNWGEGQPQHF.

The chain carries TRBV27 and TRBJ2-7; D tentatively reads TRBD1 or TRBD2 (5 bases each). The CDR3 is made up of 15 amino acids. Trimming removed 5 bases at V and 0 bases at J, with 14 bases between. CDR1 MNHEY and CDR2 SMNVEV come from the germline V gene (reference sequence). CDR3 protein: CASSPLGGHSYEQYF. The CDR3 DNA reads as TGTGCCAGCAGTCCACTTGGGGGTCACTCCTACGAGCAGTACTTC.

This clonotype was counted many times. The chain carries TRBV11-2 and TRBJ2-5; D perhaps matches TRBD2 (6 bases). The CDR3 is 16 residues long. The germline CDR1 and CDR2 sequences are SGHAT and FQNNGV. V lost 1 base and J lost 1, with 13 bases in between. The CDR3, as DNA: TGTGCCAGCAGCTTAGTGGGACTGCGGGGCCAAGAGACCCAGTACTTC. This encodes CASSLVGLRGQETQYF.

This clonotype was counted between two and nine times. The chain carries TRBV7-2 and TRBJ2-7, with 8 nucleotides matching TRBD1. The CDR3 has 23 amino acids. V dropped 5 bases and J dropped 7; count of bases not matched to a gene: 37. The germline V gene encodes CDR1 SGHTA and CDR2 FQGNSA. The CDR3: CASSPKGQGALELGQKGTWEQYF. The CDR3 region has the DNA TGTGCCAGCAGCCCCAAGGGGCAGGGGGCGTTGGAATTGGGCCAAAAGGGGACGTGGGAGCAGTACTTC. The whole variable domain, remainder taken from reference TRBV7-2 and TRBJ2-7, is GAGVSQSPSNKVTEKGKDVELRCDPISGHTALYWYRQSLGQGLEFLIYFQGNSAPDKSGLPSDRFSAERTGGSVSTLTIQRTQQEDSAVYLCASSPKGQGALELGQKGTWEQYFGPGTRLTVT.

This chain joins TRBV28 and TRBJ1-6; D may be TRBD1 (6 bases). This CDR3 is 15 amino acids long. V was shortened by 8 bases and J by 6 bases, with 17 bases between the two germline ends. Germline CDR1 and CDR2: MDHEN and SYDVKM. In DNA, the CDR3 is TGTGCCAGCTCTTCGGGGGGCCAGGGTAATTCACCCCTCCACTTT. The encoded protein is CASSSGGQGNSPLHF.

This clonotype was counted a few times. CDR3 loop: CSVGLAGGTDTQYF. DNA for the CDR3: TGCAGCGTTGGACTAGCGGGAGGCACAGATACGCAGTATTTT. This rearrangement joins TRBV29-1 to TRBJ2-3; 12 bases are a match to TRBD2. Germline values: CDR1 SQVTM, CDR2 ANQGSEA. The CDR3 is 14 amino acids. The V gene end was trimmed by 4 bases and the J gene end by 1 base; junction bases not matched to a gene: 0.

The rearrangement joins TRBV19 to TRBJ1-1; 10 nucleotides align to TRBD1. CDR1 is LNHDA, CDR2 SQIVND, per germline (reference sequence). This CDR3 region has 17 residues. J lost 4 bases, V lost 6 bases, and 14 bases had no gene match. CDR3 protein: CASSPSRDRGWGTEAFF. CDR3 sequence (DNA): TGTGCCAGTAGCCCGTCCCGGGACAGGGGATGGGGCACTGAAGCTTTCTTT.

Only a few counts were recorded for this clonotype. The V and J genes are TRBV20-1 and TRBJ2-6; no definite D call. Per the germline V gene, CDR1 is DFQATT and CDR2 is SNEGSKA (reference sequence). The V and J ends lost 4 bases and 2 bases respectively, with 15 bases between them. There are 16 residues in the CDR3. The CDR3 nucleotides read TGCAGTGCTAAAACAGAAGGGTGGGCTGGGGCCAACGTCCTGACTTTC. Translation: CSAKTEGWAGANVLTF.

This clonotype was found a few times. The CDR3 loop is CSAKPAGGPVVSYNEQFF. For the CDR3, the DNA is TGCAGTGCTAAGCCAGCGGGAGGGCCTGTAGTGTCCTACAATGAGCAGTTCTTC. V gene TRBV20-1 combines with J gene TRBJ2-1; TRBD2 matches 10 bases. The germline V gene has CDR1 DFQATT and CDR2 SNEGSKA (reference sequence). This CDR3 is built from 18 residues. With 4 bases clipped from V and 1 base from J, the junction kept 13 bases outside the gene matches.

This clonotype appeared a few times. V usage is TRBV4-1 and J usage is TRBJ2-7; 9 bases match TRBD1. Germline loops: CDR1 MGHRA, CDR2 YSYEKL. This CDR3 is 16 amino acids long. Trimming cost V 6 bases and J 2 bases; bases outside gene matches: 11. The chain's CDR3 is CASSFSPGQGAYEQYF. Written as DNA, the CDR3 is TGCGCCAGCAGTTTCAGTCCGGGACAGGGAGCCTACGAGCAGTACTTC.

This clonotype was picked up many times. CDR3 sequence reads: CASSPRSDRHNEKLFF. CDR3 nucleotide sequence: TGTGCCAGCAGTCCTCGCTCGGACAGACATAATGAAAAACTGTTTTTT. The gene calls are TRBV28 and TRBJ1-4; TRBD1 is a possible D gene (6 bases). The length of the CDR3 is 16 residues. V lost 5 bases and J 4 bases, leaving 17 bases between the germline ends. Per germline, CDR1 MDHEN and CDR2 SYDVKM.

This clonotype was seen a few times. This chain links TRBV6-2 or TRBV6-3 with TRBJ1-1; D may be TRBD1 (5 bases). The CDR3 runs 21 residues. The germline gives CDR1 MNHEY, CDR2 SVGEGT. Trimming removed 0 bases at V and 3 bases at J, with 29 bases between. CDR3 loop: CASSYSMLTGRGDLTYTEAFF. The CDR3 nucleotides read TGTGCCAGCAGTTACTCGATGTTAACAGGCCGAGGGGATTTGACCTACACTGAAGCTTTCTTT.

This clonotype was seen a few times. This chain links TRBV20-1 with TRBJ1-3; D is ambiguous. The CDR3 loop spans 14 amino acids. Looked up from germline, CDR1 is DFQATT and CDR2 is SNEGSKA (reference sequence). V was trimmed by 2 bases and J by 4 bases, leaving 12 bases between them. The CDR3 loop is CSARRHSLGNTIYF. In DNA, the CDR3 is TGCAGTGCTAGACGCCATTCTTTGGGAAACACCATATATTTT.

This clonotype was recorded many times. This sequence joins TRBV7-2 and TRBJ2-3; 10 bases align to TRBD2. V dropped 7 bases and J dropped 8; count of bases not matched to a gene: 9. This CDR3 contains 14 residues. The germline CDR1 and CDR2 sequences are SGHTA and FQGNSA. The CDR3 DNA reads as TGTGCCAGCAAGCTTCTAGCGGGAGTGGCTACGCAGTATTTT. This translates into CASKLLAGVATQYF.